This section outlines one TCR beta chain sequence together with its context. Primers for the PCR totalled 60 Vbeta and 13 Jbeta. Sequencing was performed with immunoSEQ multiplex PCR; in TCRdb, only in-frame clones are kept and a portion is missing. The table includes about 180,000 clones, around three quarters detected once. The data derive from a study of cytomegalovirus exposure and HLA in healthy donors. Germline V gene data show CDR1 as MDHEN and CDR2 as SYDVKM. Trimming removed 3 bases from V and 6 bases from J, with 11 bases in between. The CDR3 is 13 amino acids. The sequence came from a middle-aged man in good health and CMV-seronegative. The V gene is TRBV28, the J gene TRBJ1-1; D gene uncertain. The sequencing input was PBMCs. CDR3 coding DNA: TGTGCCAGCAGTTTCCTCGGTGGAGCTGAAGCTTTCTTT. Encoded protein: CASSFLGGAEAFF.